Presented here are 10 T cell receptor beta chains from one specimen sequenced in a study of T cells in Graves' hyperthyroidism and ophthalmopathy. From RNA transcripts, TCR beta CDR3 regions were amplified. An initial round of RT-PCR targeting the TCR CDR3 relied on the HTBI primer set. TCRdb recomputed calls from the multiplex PCR reads with MiXCR, one row per CDR3 protein. The sample shows a few hundred thousand distinct CDR3 sequences, around 45% of them seen only once. Sequencing input: peripheral blood or thyroid tissue (not recorded which). These receptors were obtained from a woman aged 18-29 years with Graves' hyperthyroidism.

The rearrangement links TRBV2 to TRBJ1-1; 7 bases are a match to TRBD1. V was clipped by 7 bases and J by 0 bases; unmatched bases: 8. Germline V gene lookup returns CDR1 SNHLY and CDR2 FYNNEI. This CDR3 has 15 amino acids. The CDR3 reads CASIPSTGMNTEAFF. The CDR3 coding sequence is TGTGCCAGCATCCCCTCGACAGGGATGAACACTGAAGCTTTCTTT.

This clonotype was seen repeatedly, ten times or more. The chain employs TRBV7-3 and TRBJ1-6; the D gene is possibly TRBD1 (6 bases). Between the trimmed V and J ends, which lost 4 bases and 10 bases, there was a span of 14 bases. Germline V gene lookup returns CDR1 SGHTA and CDR2 FQGTGA. This CDR3 has 14 amino acids. The DNA for the CDR3 is TGTGCCAGCAGCTCGGGAGGGGGGAACTCACCCCTCCACTTT. Translation gives CASSSGGGNSPLHF. Full variable domain (remainder filled in from reference TRBV7-3 and TRBJ1-6): GAGVSQTPSNKVTEKGKYVELRCDPISGHTALYWYRQSLGQGPEFLIYFQGTGAADDSGLPNDRFFAVRPEGSVSTLKIQRTERGDSAVYLCASSSGGGNSPLHFGNGTRLTVT.

This sequence joins TRBV7-2 and TRBJ1-5, with D perhaps TRBD1 (5 bases). The length of the CDR3 is 13 residues. The V end was cut by 1 base, the J end by 7 bases, with 8 bases between. The germline gives CDR1 SGHTA, CDR2 FQGNSA. CDR3 nucleotide sequence: TGTGCCAGCAGCTTAGTCCAGGGACAGCCCCAGCATTTT. Its protein is CASSLVQGQPQHF.

This clonotype was seen ten or more times. The chain uses TRBV7-2 and TRBJ1-5; TRBD1 matches 11 bases. This CDR3 comprises 15 residues. Germline V CDR1 and CDR2: SGHTA, FQGNSA. V lost 5 bases, J lost 7 bases, and 7 bases stayed unmatched. The CDR3: CASSLSGTGGQPQHF. In DNA, the CDR3 is TGTGCCAGCAGCCTTTCCGGGACAGGGGGACAGCCCCAGCATTTT.

This clonotype was counted a few times. The CDR3 DNA is TGTGCCAGCAGCCCAGAGTCGGGTAGTGGCACTGAAGCTTTCTTT. Its protein product is CASSPESGSGTEAFF. The V gene is TRBV7-8, the J gene TRBJ1-1; D not resolved. Germline V gene lookup returns CDR1 SGHVS and CDR2 FQNEAQ. The V gene lost 5 bases and the J gene lost 4 bases, with 17 bases spanning the gap. The CDR3 totals 15 residues.

Only a few counts were recorded for this clonotype. This chain uses TRBV5-1 with TRBJ1-1, with no clear D. CDR1 and CDR2 from the germline V gene are SGHRS and YFSETQ. CDR3 size: 14 residues. The V end lost 0 bases, the J end lost 1 base, and 7 bases lay between the germline ends. The CDR3: CASSLAYGNTEAFF. The CDR3 DNA follows: TGCGCCAGCAGCTTGGCCTACGGGAACACTGAAGCTTTCTTT.

The chain links TRBV10-2 to TRBJ1-5; 7 bases fit TRBD1. The CDR3 spans 16 residues. V shed 3 bases, J shed 3 bases, and the junction held 8 bases outside the gene matches. Looked up from germline, CDR1 is WSHSY and CDR2 is SAAADI. CDR3 loop: CASSDPGGVLNQPQHF. The DNA of the CDR3 is TGCGCCAGCAGTGATCCAGGGGGAGTGCTCAATCAGCCCCAGCATTTT.

The gene calls are TRBV29-1 and TRBJ1-4, with D tentatively TRBD1 (5 bases). V was pared by 7 bases and J by 5 bases, with 11 bases between. Germline CDR1 is SQVTM and CDR2 is ANQGSEA. CDR3 size: 12 residues. In DNA, the CDR3 is TGCAGCGCTGGGGCGGAGAATGAAAAACTGTTTTTT. Encoded protein: CSAGAENEKLFF.

This clonotype was detected many times. This rearrangement joins TRBV2 to TRBJ1-2; D is undetermined. Per the germline V gene, CDR1 is SNHLY and CDR2 is FYNNEI. V was pared by 8 bases and J by 4 bases, with 14 bases between. CDR3 length: 13 amino acids. The DNA for the CDR3 is TGTGCCAGCGACGGAGGCATTAGCTATGGCTACACCTTC. This translates into CASDGGISYGYTF.

The chain joins TRBV6-6 to TRBJ1-3; D call uncertain. The ends were cut back, 2 bases at V and 2 bases at J, with 10 bases in the middle. CDR3 length equals 15 residues. Germline V CDR1 and CDR2: MNHNY, SVGAGI (reference sequence). CDR3 nucleotide sequence: TGTGCCAGCAGTTACACTGGTAATCCTGGAAACACCATATATTTT. It encodes CASSYTGNPGNTIYF.